This paragraph covers one T cell receptor (beta chain) sequence. These data originate in a study of tumor-infiltrating lymphocytes in primary liver carcinoma. In the study overall: Those sampled were patients whose primary liver carcinoma was treated by surgical resection. There were tumors of stage T1-T3 N0M0, each 4.2 to 10 cm across. There were roughly 3.5 to 8 million productive TCRbeta reads per sample, a yield similar across tissue types.

The template, about 550 ng total RNA, yielded TCR beta cDNA made with a constant-region primer. Investigators got TCR beta libraries out of three nested multiplex PCR rounds, done with slightly modified ARM-PCR. One entry per CDR3 protein results from TCRdb running MiXCR on the multiplex PCR reads. The sample includes approximately 320,000 distinct CDR3 sequences, roughly 60% of them seen just once. Blood RNA came from unsorted whole blood; germline DNA was also extracted. Among the patients, all had chronic HBV infection and none had been treated. This TCR derives from a woman in her 30s with primary liver carcinoma and hepatitis B virus infection. Material: peripheral blood.

The CDR3 here is CASSFAPNTDTQYF. DNA of the CDR3: TGTGCCAGCAGCTTTGCCCCTAACACAGATACGCAGTATTTT. The chain links TRBV7-3 to TRBJ2-3; D gene unclear. Trimming cost V 3 bases and J 2 bases, with 9 bases left between them. Germline-derived CDR1 and CDR2 are SGHTA and FQGTGA. The CDR3 spans 14 residues.